Each of the 28 T cell receptor beta chains below was sequenced from the same sample in a study of cytomegalovirus exposure and HLA in healthy donors (dated by TCRdb to 2016 to 2017). Library preparation was by the immunoSEQ multiplex PCR assay. For the multiplex PCR, a mixture combining 60 forward primers for TCR Vbeta segments and 13 reverse primers for TCR Jbeta segments was used. TCRdb took over this immuneACCESS table, retaining in-frame rearrangements with V and J assigned. Such tables are incomplete; in checked studies, under half of the missing clones stem from an unresolved V gene, and the remainder is unexplained. The sample profile shows some 150,000 clones; approximately 80% of them were found once. Under 5.5% of the sample rests with the top ten. Material: PBMCs. Every receptor here comes from a woman between 50 and 59 years old in good health and CMV-seronegative.

The J gene is TRBJ1-3, the V gene TRBV19; D gene ambiguous. V gave up 8 bases and J gave up 0 bases, with 8 bases separating them. This CDR3 comprises 13 residues. Germline V gives CDR1 LNHDA, CDR2 SQIVND (reference sequence). The CDR3 here is CASPNFSGNTIYF. The CDR3 bases are TGTGCCAGTCCCAATTTCTCTGGAAACACCATATATTTT. The whole variable domain, filled in from reference TRBV19 and TRBJ1-3, reads DGGITQSPKYLFRKEGQNVTLSCEQNLNHDAMYWYRQDPGQGLRLIYYSQIVNDFQKGDIAEGYSVSREKKESFPLTVTSAQKNPTAFYLCASPNFSGNTIYFGEGSWLTVV.

The chain couples TRBV7-2 to TRBJ2-4; a weak D match, TRBD2 (7 bases). The CDR3 consists of 16 residues. Trimming took 6 bases from V and 0 from J, leaving 15 bases between them. Germline values: CDR1 SGHTA, CDR2 FQGNSA. CDR3 residues: CASSPVGGGAKNIQYF. In DNA form, the CDR3 reads TGTGCCAGCAGTCCAGTGGGAGGGGGAGCCAAAAACATTCAGTACTTC.

This clone has a handful of counts. V usage is TRBV4-3 and J usage is TRBJ2-6; the match to TRBD1 covers 10 bases. V was clipped by 0 bases and J by 13 bases; unmatched bases: 12. The CDR3 is 17 amino acids. The germline V gene has CDR1 LGHNA and CDR2 YSLEER. CDR3 nucleotides: TGCGCCAGCAGCCAAGATCTAGAGACAGGGGGCCCCCTTGTCCTGACTTTC. This codes for CASSQDLETGGPLVLTF.

The J gene is TRBJ1-3, the V gene TRBV7-3; D not resolved. V was clipped by 5 bases and J by 2 bases, with 10 bases between them. The CDR3 sequence is 14 residues long. CDR1 is SGHTA, CDR2 FQGTGA, per germline. CDR3 bases: TGTGCCAGCAGCCTCACAAATACTGGAAACACCATATATTTT. It yields the protein CASSLTNTGNTIYF.

The chain employs TRBV6-6 and TRBJ2-1; TRBD1 might be the D (5 bases). V was clipped by 8 bases and J by 6 bases, with 20 bases between them. Germline V lookup: CDR1 MNHNY, CDR2 SVGAGI (reference sequence). CDR3 size: 15 residues. The CDR3 here is CASADLQGRVNEQFF. In nucleotides, the CDR3 is TGTGCCAGCGCAGACCTTCAGGGTCGGGTCAATGAGCAGTTCTTC.

The J gene is TRBJ2-7, the V gene TRBV6-5, with D possibly being TRBD2 (7 bases). The germline gives CDR1 MNHEY, CDR2 SVGAGI. CDR3 length: 15 amino acids. The V end lost 8 bases, the J end lost 7 bases, and 24 bases lay between the germline ends. The CDR3 sequence: CASHGFGGGMWEQYF. In DNA form, the CDR3 reads TGTGCCAGCCACGGATTTGGGGGGGGCATGTGGGAGCAGTACTTC.

The chain recombines TRBV19 with TRBJ2-5, with 9 bases lining up with TRBD2. J gave up 5 bases and V 5 bases, and 9 bases lay outside the gene matches. The CDR3 is 15 residues long. The germline CDR1 and CDR2 sequences are LNHDA and SQIVND (reference sequence). The CDR3 DNA reads as TGTGCCAGTAGTGAGTTAGCGGGGGACTTGGAGACCCAGTACTTC. Translating it yields CASSELAGDLETQYF. Complete variable domain (other parts from reference TRBV19 and TRBJ2-5): DGGITQSPKYLFRKEGQNVTLSCEQNLNHDAMYWYRQDPGQGLRLIYYSQIVNDFQKGDIAEGYSVSREKKESFPLTVTSAQKNPTAFYLCASSELAGDLETQYFGPGTRLLVL.

The rearrangement uses TRBV5-4 and TRBJ2-1; 8 nucleotides match TRBD2. V was clipped by 4 bases and J by 5 bases; unmatched bases: 14. The CDR3 contains 17 residues. The germline CDR1 and CDR2 sequences are SGHNT and YYREEE (reference sequence). This chain's CDR3 is CASSPIARREVDNEQFF. The CDR3 DNA reads as TGTGCCAGCAGCCCCATCGCCCGGCGGGAGGTAGACAATGAGCAGTTCTTC.

The chain has TRBV19 and TRBJ1-6; a weak D match, TRBD1 (5 bases). V was shortened by 3 bases and J by 7 bases, with 10 bases between the two germline ends. The CDR3 length is 14 residues. Germline values: CDR1 LNHDA, CDR2 SQIVND (reference sequence). CDR3 bases: TGTGCCAGTAGTATCCCTGACAGCAATTCACCCCTCCACTTT. It specifies CASSIPDSNSPLHF.

V is TRBV6-6 and J is TRBJ2-7; D uncertain. Germline lookup yields CDR1 MNHNY and CDR2 SVGAGI (reference sequence). V was clipped by 4 bases and J by 6 bases, with 4 bases between them. This CDR3 spans 10 amino acids. The CDR3 DNA reads TGTGCCAGCAGTTCGAGCGAGCAGTACTTC. Protein: CASSSSEQYF.

This clone occurred a few times. The rearrangement links TRBV9 to TRBJ2-3, with D possibly being TRBD2 (5 bases). V was trimmed by 6 bases and J by 3 bases, leaving 14 bases between them. The CDR3 consists of 14 residues. Looked up from germline, CDR1 is SGDLS and CDR2 is YYNGEE. CDR3 DNA: TGTGCCAGCACCGCCGGGGAAGGTACAGATACGCAGTATTTT. Its protein is CASTAGEGTDTQYF.

The chain joins TRBV29-1 to TRBJ2-5; 9 nucleotides match TRBD2. The CDR3 length is 14 residues. Looked up from germline, CDR1 is SQVTM and CDR2 is ANQGSEA. V lost 2 bases to trimming and J lost 5 bases; unmatched junction nucleotides: 6. The CDR3 nucleotides are TGCAGCGTTGAATCAGCGGGGGGCGGGGAGACCCAGTACTTC. This translates into CSVESAGGGETQYF. The whole variable domain, filled in from reference TRBV29-1 and TRBJ2-5, reads SAVISQKPSRDICQRGTSLTIQCQVDSQVTMMFWYRQQPGQSLTLIATANQGSEATYESGFVIDKFPISRPNLTFSTLTVSNMSPEDSSIYLCSVESAGGGETQYFGPGTRLLVL.

The count of this clone is one. The CDR3 nucleotides are TGTGCCAGCAGCGCCTTAGCGGGGGGTTTAGCTAGCACAGATACGCAGTATTTT. Its translation is CASSALAGGLASTDTQYF. The rearrangement joins TRBV9 to TRBJ2-3, with 10 bases identical to TRBD2. Per germline, CDR1 SGDLS and CDR2 YYNGEE. Germline trimming cut 3 bases from V and 0 bases from J; bases unmatched to any gene: 10. This CDR3 is 18 amino acids long.

This rearrangement joins TRBV7-6 to TRBJ2-3; D is possibly TRBD2 (6 bases). With 1 base removed from V and 4 bases from J, the gap between germline ends came to 12 bases. CDR1 and CDR2 from the germline V gene are SGHVS and FNYEAQ. This CDR3 has 15 amino acids. The CDR3 loop is CASSLGRLEADTQYF. In DNA form, the CDR3 reads TGTGCCAGCAGCTTAGGCCGACTAGAGGCAGATACGCAGTATTTT.

The chain recombines TRBV2 with TRBJ1-6; D is undetermined. This CDR3 spans 13 amino acids. V gave up 10 bases and J gave up 2 bases, with 9 bases separating them. The germline V gene encodes CDR1 SNHLY and CDR2 FYNNEI. CDR3 in DNA: TGTGCCACGCGGAGGGCCTATAATTCACCCCTCCACTTT. Encoded protein: CATRRAYNSPLHF.

This clone was recorded once. CDR3 loop: CASSQEGGMAKNIQYF. As DNA, the CDR3 is TGTGCCAGCAGCCAAGAGGGAGGTATGGCCAAAAACATTCAGTACTTC. This chain joins TRBV4-2 and TRBJ2-4, with D possibly TRBD2 on 6 matching bases. CDR1 LGHNA and CDR2 YNFKEQ come from the germline V gene. The CDR3 is 16 residues long. With 0 bases removed from V and 1 base from J, the gap between germline ends came to 10 bases.

This chain links TRBV7-2 with TRBJ2-2, with TRBD1 matching 9 bases. The ends lost 3 bases at V and 5 bases at J; junction bases unmatched: 7. This CDR3 region has 16 residues. Germline CDR1 SGHTA, CDR2 FQGNSA. As DNA, the CDR3 is TGTGCCAGCAGCTTCTCCGGGACAGGGCATACCGGGGAGCTGTTTTTT. This sequence encodes CASSFSGTGHTGELFF. Supplemented by reference TRBV7-2 and TRBJ2-2, the full variable domain reads GAGVSQSPSNKVTEKGKDVELRCDPISGHTALYWYRQSLGQGLEFLIYFQGNSAPDKSGLPSDRFSAERTGGSVSTLTIQRTQQEDSAVYLCASSFSGTGHTGELFFGEGSRLTVL.

J is TRBJ2-3 and V is TRBV4-2; TRBD2 matches 12 bases. This CDR3 region has 16 residues. The V segment lost 5 bases and the J segment 5 bases; nucleotides outside the gene matches: 8. Germline CDR1 is LGHNA and CDR2 is YNFKEQ. The CDR3 DNA reads TGTGCCAGCAGCTACCAGACTAGCGGGGGAATAGATACGCAGTATTTT. Translating gives CASSYQTSGGIDTQYF.

This clone was seen just once. The chain joins TRBV27 to TRBJ2-7, with a weak D call TRBD2 (6 bases). V gave up 4 bases and J gave up 3 bases, with 13 bases separating them. Germline loops: CDR1 MNHEY, CDR2 SMNVEV (reference sequence). The CDR3 sequence is 14 residues long. CDR3 bases: TGTGCCAGCAGTTACCGTCAGGGACTCTACGAGCAGTACTTC. Amino acid sequence: CASSYRQGLYEQYF.

This clone has a handful of counts. This sequence joins TRBV7-8 and TRBJ2-3, with 12 bases matching TRBD2. Germline-derived CDR1 and CDR2 are SGHVS and FQNEAQ. The CDR3 is 17 residues long. J gave up 9 bases and V 4 bases, and 14 bases lay outside the gene matches. The CDR3 region has the DNA TGTGCCAGCAGCTCCTTACTGGCTAGCGGGGGGGCTAGAACGCAGTATTTT. Translating it yields CASSSLLASGGARTQYF.

V is TRBV5-1 and J is TRBJ2-5; 8 positions match TRBD2. From germline, CDR1 is SGHRS and CDR2 YFSETQ. J gave up 0 bases and V 1 base, and 5 bases lay outside the gene matches. CDR3 length: 16 residues. CDR3 in amino acids: CASSLMAGGNQETQYF. In DNA, the CDR3 is TGCGCCAGCAGCTTGATGGCGGGGGGCAACCAAGAGACCCAGTACTTC. The full variable domain, rest sourced from reference TRBV5-1 and TRBJ2-5, is KAGVTQTPRYLIKTRGQQVTLSCSPISGHRSVSWYQQTPGQGLQFLFEYFSETQRNKGNFPGRFSGRQFSNSRSEMNVSTLELGDSALYLCASSLMAGGNQETQYFGPGTRLLVL.

This chain connects TRBV5-4 to TRBJ2-7; TRBD1 agrees at 7 bases. Germline V CDR1 and CDR2: SGHNT, YYREEE (reference sequence). This CDR3 comprises 18 residues. V dropped 4 bases and J dropped 2; count of bases not matched to a gene: 18. The DNA for the CDR3 is TGTGCCAGCAGCCTCCTCGGGCAGAGCACAGGGGACCCCTACGAGCAGTACTTC. Its protein is CASSLLGQSTGDPYEQYF.

J is TRBJ2-1 and V is TRBV27, with 9 bases fitting TRBD2. The CDR3 extends over 17 amino acids. Per the germline V gene, CDR1 is MNHEY and CDR2 is SMNVEV (reference sequence). After removal of 4 bases from V and 9 bases from J, the junction contained 16 bases not matched to a gene. CDR3: CASSSWGLAPSGGEQFF. The CDR3 DNA follows: TGTGCCAGCAGTTCTTGGGGACTAGCTCCCTCAGGGGGTGAGCAGTTCTTC.

The V gene is TRBV18, the J gene TRBJ2-7; possibly TRBD1 for D (6 bases). The V end was cut by 3 bases, the J end by 2 bases, with 11 bases between. Germline values: CDR1 KGHSH, CDR2 LQKENI. The CDR3 length is 14 residues. In nucleotides, the CDR3 is TGTGCCAGCTCACCCCGGGACAACCCCTACGAGCAGTACTTC. This codes for CASSPRDNPYEQYF.

The chain has TRBV7-2 and TRBJ2-4; D is perhaps TRBD2 (5 bases). Germline V gene data show CDR1 as SGHTA and CDR2 as FQGNSA. The CDR3 loop spans 14 amino acids. With 5 bases removed from V and 9 bases from J, the gap between germline ends came to 17 bases. The CDR3 here is CASSRPPPGSIQYF. The CDR3, as DNA: TGTGCCAGCAGCCGCCCCCCCCCGGGGAGCATTCAGTACTTC.

The chain has TRBV29-1 and TRBJ2-2, with TRBD2 matching 7 bases. The CDR3 totals 16 residues. Germline trimming cut 4 bases from V and 7 bases from J; bases unmatched to any gene: 15. Germline lookup yields CDR1 SQVTM and CDR2 ANQGSEA. In nucleotides, the CDR3 is TGCAGCGTTGCCCGTCATTGGGACGGGGGGATCGGGGAGCTGTTTTTT. Translating gives CSVARHWDGGIGELFF.

The chain carries TRBV7-6 and TRBJ2-2; tentative D call: TRBD1 (6 bases). CDR1 is SGHVS, CDR2 FNYEAQ, per germline. The CDR3 is 15 residues long. Trimming took off 5 bases at V and 2 bases at J, with 12 bases between the two ends. CDR3 region: CASSIRQVNTGELFF. CDR3 bases: TGTGCCAGCAGCATCCGACAGGTTAACACCGGGGAGCTGTTTTTT.

The CDR3 spells CASSPRMGPYEQYF. CDR3 DNA sequence: TGTGCCAGCAGTCCCCGAATGGGCCCCTACGAGCAGTACTTC. The chain uses TRBV27 and TRBJ2-7, with D hard to call. V was shortened by 5 bases and J by 2 bases, with 13 bases between the two germline ends. The CDR3 runs 14 residues. Germline-derived CDR1 and CDR2 are MNHEY and SMNVEV (reference sequence).